The table lists the clone carrying this T cell receptor (beta chain) with a count of one. Other DNA sequences of this sample code for an identical CDR3. The data belong to a study of blood T cell repertoires in COVID-19. Sequenced by immunoSEQ multiplex PCR; TCRdb stores in-frame clones only, minus some. The repertoire holds about 130,000 clones, with roughly four fifths as singletons. CDR1 SGHKS and CDR2 YYEKEE come from the germline V gene (reference sequence). V dropped 3 bases and J dropped 3 bases, with 7 bases sitting between them. This CDR3 is 12 amino acids long. The gene calls are TRBV5-5 and TRBJ2-7, with D possibly TRBD1 on 5 matching bases. The origin of this receptor is a man younger than 40 who had recovered from COVID-19. The sequenced sample was PBMCs or T cells enriched from blood (not recorded which). Here the CDR3 DNA reads TGTGCCAGCAGCTCCCAGGGCTACGAGCAGTACTTC. This gives the protein CASSSQGYEQYF.